The clone carrying this TCR beta chain came up a few times. Its antigen is currently unknown. These data originate in a study of beta chain features in type 1 diabetes. This CDR3 has 16 amino acids. V gave up 5 bases and J gave up 2 bases; unmatched junction bases: 10. The germline V gene has CDR1 MNHNY and CDR2 SVGAGI (reference sequence). The study reverse transcribed the entire isolated RNA, so it sequenced expressed TCRB transcripts. Some clones are missing from TCRdb's copy, which holds only in-frame ones; the method was immunoSEQ multiplex PCR. The sample lists tens of thousands of clones; roughly 50% were seen once. Study results and limitations: The study found moderately but significantly shorter TCRB CDR3s in all four CD4+ subsets of Type 1 diabetes patients.

The sequence came from a man aged 25 to 45 with type 1 diabetes. The chain is built from TRBV6-6 and TRBJ2-7; TRBD2 matches 9 bases. The specimen sequenced was central memory CD4+ T cells from blood. CDR3 protein: CASSPPGAGGTYEQYF. The CDR3, as DNA: TGTGCCAGCAGTCCCCCCGGAGCGGGAGGCACCTACGAGCAGTACTTC.